This entry lists 29 T cell receptor beta chains sequenced from one sample in a study of blood T cell repertoires in COVID-19. The repertoire was sequenced with immunoSEQ multiplex PCR; TCRdb's copy has only in-frame clones and lacks some. The repertoire consists of fewer than 150,000 clones, with roughly 80% occurring once and the leading ten covering around 9.9%. The sample taken for sequencing was peripheral blood. The receptors stem from a man in his 60s who had recovered from COVID-19.

This clone was seen a handful of times. The chain uses TRBV6-1 and TRBJ1-2; D is perhaps TRBD1 (6 bases). Germline CDR1 MNHNS, CDR2 SASEGT. Trimming took off 1 base at V and 8 bases at J, with 11 bases between the two ends. The CDR3 is 13 amino acids. The CDR3 reads CASSEDQGKGYTF. CDR3 DNA: TGTGCCAGCAGTGAAGATCAGGGGAAAGGCTACACCTTC.

V gene TRBV2 combines with J gene TRBJ1-2; maybe TRBD1 (6 bases). V shed 6 bases and J shed 10 bases, with 15 bases lying between them. This CDR3 has 12 residues. Germline CDR1 is SNHLY and CDR2 is FYNNEI. Here the CDR3 DNA reads TGTGCCAGCAGCCAGACAGGAACCGACTACACCTTC. Protein product: CASSQTGTDYTF.

The V and J genes are TRBV6-1 and TRBJ2-3; maybe TRBD1 (6 bases). V lost 4 bases to trimming and J lost 2 bases, with 16 bases between them. There are 16 residues in the CDR3. Germline loops: CDR1 MNHNS, CDR2 SASEGT. CDR3 amino acids: CASSGPGHPFTDTQYF. CDR3 nucleotide sequence: TGTGCCAGCAGTGGTCCGGGACACCCTTTCACAGATACGCAGTATTTT.

DNA of the CDR3: TGCGCCAGCAGCCCGGGACAGTTCTCTGGAAACACCATATATTTT. As protein: CASSPGQFSGNTIYF. V usage is TRBV5-1 and J usage is TRBJ1-3; TRBD1 aligns across 7 bases. V shed 4 bases, J shed 0 bases, and the junction held 4 bases outside the gene matches. This CDR3 is 15 amino acids long. Per the germline V gene, CDR1 is SGHRS and CDR2 is YFSETQ.

The CDR3 spells CASSSGLLTNYEQYF. The DNA for the CDR3 is TGTGCCAGCAGCTCGGGACTCCTAACCAACTACGAGCAGTACTTC. The chain links TRBV5-4 to TRBJ2-7; D might be TRBD2 (6 bases). There are 15 residues in the CDR3. The germline V gene encodes CDR1 SGHNT and CDR2 YYREEE (reference sequence). Trimming pared 3 bases from V and 3 bases from J, leaving 16 bases between.

The chain is built from TRBV3-1 (or the pseudogene TRBV3-2) and TRBJ2-7; 7 bases agree with TRBD2. Germline V CDR1 and CDR2: LGHDT, YNNKEL (reference sequence). CDR3 length equals 15 residues. Losses at the gene ends were 1 base for V and 4 bases for J; bases not matched to a gene: 7. The CDR3 region has the DNA TGTGCCAGCAGCCAAGTGTCGGGAGGTGGATACGAGCAGTACTTC. It encodes CASSQVSGGGYEQYF.

This clone was observed once. The V call is TRBV4-3, the J call TRBJ2-3; 11 bases agree with TRBD2. Losses at the gene ends were 0 bases for V and 2 bases for J; bases not matched to a gene: 16. CDR1 is LGHNA, CDR2 YSLEER, per germline. The CDR3 consists of 21 residues. CDR3 DNA: TGCGCCAGCAGCCAAGATTATCGAGCTAGCGGGAGGATTAAACCCACAGATACGCAGTATTTT. Its translation is CASSQDYRASGRIKPTDTQYF.

The V gene is TRBV19, the J gene TRBJ2-3; 9 bases align to TRBD1. Germline assignment: CDR1 LNHDA and CDR2 SQIVND (reference sequence). The V gene end was trimmed by 8 bases and the J gene end by 3 bases; junction bases not matched to a gene: 3. This CDR3 has 13 residues. In DNA form, the CDR3 reads TGTGCCAGTGCGGACAGGGGTACAGATACGCAGTATTTT. It translates to CASADRGTDTQYF.

V is TRBV11-2 and J is TRBJ1-2; D call uncertain. The CDR3 is 15 amino acids. V was trimmed by 2 bases and J by 3 bases, leaving 13 bases between them. Germline CDR1 reads SGHAT; CDR2 reads FQNNGV. For the CDR3, the DNA is TGTGCCAGCAGCTTAAATCGGGGAACCCACTATGGCTACACCTTC. The encoded protein is CASSLNRGTHYGYTF.

The chain links TRBV7-6 to TRBJ2-7; 7 bases match TRBD1. This CDR3 has 15 amino acids. J lost 2 bases, V lost 4 bases, and 8 bases had no gene match. CDR1 and CDR2 (germline): SGHVS, FNYEAQ. The CDR3 nucleotides are TGTGCCAGCAGCTCCCTCCCTGACAGGGCCTACGAGCAGTACTTC. The encoded protein is CASSSLPDRAYEQYF.

The chain joins TRBV14 to TRBJ2-5; D call uncertain. CDR3 length: 14 amino acids. V was cut by 0 bases and J by 7 bases, with 12 bases left in between. Germline CDR1 and CDR2: SGHDN and FVKESK. The CDR3 loop reads CASSQEATAGTQYF. CDR3 nucleotides: TGTGCCAGCAGCCAAGAGGCGACCGCAGGGACCCAGTACTTC.

This rearrangement joins TRBV3-1 (or the pseudogene TRBV3-2) to TRBJ2-7; 9 nucleotides align to TRBD2. Germline V lookup: CDR1 LGHDT, CDR2 YNNKEL (reference sequence). The V gene end was trimmed by 3 bases and the J gene end by 1 base; junction bases not matched to a gene: 4. The CDR3 is 15 amino acids. Here the CDR3 reads CASSQRLAGSYEQYF. In nucleotides, the CDR3 is TGTGCCAGCAGCCAGAGGCTAGCGGGATCCTACGAGCAGTACTTC.

CDR3 sequence: CASSPGGTLAKNIQYF. CDR3 sequence (DNA): TGTGCCAGCAGTCCAGGGGGGACACTAGCCAAAAACATTCAGTACTTC. The chain recombines TRBV6-2 or TRBV6-3 with TRBJ2-4; maybe TRBD1 (7 bases). Germline V gene data show CDR1 as MNHEY and CDR2 as SVGEGT. The ends were cut back, 5 bases at V and 0 bases at J, with 14 bases in the middle. The CDR3 is made up of 16 amino acids.

This clone came up a few times. V is TRBV5-1 and J is TRBJ1-6; D is uncertain. Per germline, CDR1 SGHRS and CDR2 YFSETQ. The CDR3 is 17 amino acids. The ends were cut back, 2 bases at V and 0 bases at J, with 12 bases in the middle. CDR3 sequence reads: CASSLDRRSSYNSPLHF. As DNA, the CDR3 is TGCGCCAGCAGCTTAGACCGCCGGAGCTCCTATAATTCACCCCTCCACTTT.

Of note for this clone: The junction shows a germline mismatch at one end, possibly a read error. The chain links TRBV9 to TRBJ2-6; 9 bases agree with TRBD1. In germline, CDR1 is SGDLS, CDR2 YYNGEE. CDR3 length: 17 amino acids. In DNA, the CDR3 is TGTGCCAGCACCGTAGGGACAGGGCCTTCGGGGGCCAACGTCCTGACTTTC. This translates into CASTVGTGPSGANVLTF.

The gene calls are TRBV29-1 and TRBJ2-7, with a tentative D call TRBD1 (5 bases). Germline V lookup: CDR1 SQVTM, CDR2 ANQGSEA. This CDR3 spans 11 amino acids. V dropped 4 bases and J dropped 3 bases, with 7 bases sitting between them. CDR3 bases: TGCAGCGTTGGACAGAACTACGAGCAGTACTTC. Its protein is CSVGQNYEQYF.

The rearrangement links TRBV19 to TRBJ1-5; TRBD1 matches 7 bases. The V and J ends lost 6 bases and 7 bases, in that order; junction bases with no gene match: 6. The CDR3 has 13 amino acids. Germline V gene sequence: CDR1 LNHDA, CDR2 SQIVND (reference sequence). CDR3 sequence: CASRDRVGQPQHF. The CDR3 region has the DNA TGTGCCAGTAGAGACAGGGTTGGGCAGCCCCAGCATTTT.

V and J are TRBV28 and TRBJ2-5; no firm D call. CDR3 length equals 11 residues. Germline V gives CDR1 MDHEN, CDR2 SYDVKM. The V end lost 1 base, the J end lost 5 bases, and 2 bases lay between the germline ends. CDR3 nucleotides: TGTGCCAGCAGTTTATCTGAGACCCAGTACTTC. This codes for CASSLSETQYF.

This clone was counted only a few times. J is TRBJ1-1 and V is TRBV18; D ambiguous. The CDR3 loop spans 14 amino acids. Germline V gives CDR1 KGHSH, CDR2 LQKENI. V lost 0 bases and J 0 bases, leaving 5 bases between the germline ends. CDR3 bases: TGTGCCAGCTCACCACCTTTTATGAACACTGAAGCTTTCTTT. Translating it yields CASSPPFMNTEAFF. Supplemented by reference TRBV18 and TRBJ1-1, the full variable domain reads NAGVMQNPRHLVRRRGQEARLRCSPMKGHSHVYWYRQLPEEGLKFMVYLQKENIIDESGMPKERFSAEFPKEGPSILRIQQVVRGDSAAYFCASSPPFMNTEAFFGQGTRLTVV.

Here the CDR3 DNA reads TGTGCCAGCAAGCGCGGCGGGGGTTGGGAAAATTCACCCCTCCACTTT. Protein product: CASKRGGGWENSPLHF. The gene calls are TRBV28 and TRBJ1-6, with a weak D call TRBD1 (5 bases). V lost 7 bases and J 7 bases, leaving 20 bases between the germline ends. The CDR3 is 16 residues long. From germline, CDR1 is MDHEN and CDR2 SYDVKM.

This clone was seen repeatedly, ten times or more. V is TRBV7-2 and J is TRBJ1-2, with no clear D. Trimming left V 1 base short and J 1 base short, with 4 bases between. The CDR3 extends over 13 amino acids. Germline V gene data show CDR1 as SGHTA and CDR2 as FQGNSA. CDR3 DNA: TGTGCCAGCAGCTTAGACAATAACTATGGCTACACCTTC. It encodes CASSLDNNYGYTF.

The chain combines TRBV7-6 with TRBJ2-3; no definite D call. Between the trimmed V and J ends, which lost 5 bases and 2 bases, there was a span of 11 bases. From germline, CDR1 is SGHVS and CDR2 FNYEAQ. This CDR3 is 14 amino acids long. In DNA form, the CDR3 reads TGTGCCAGCAGCCTTAGGAGCTACACAGATACGCAGTATTTT. It codes for CASSLRSYTDTQYF.

CDR3 in amino acids: CASSLGPAGGSEQYF. In nucleotides, the CDR3 is TGTGCCAGCAGTTTAGGTCCAGCGGGGGGATCTGAGCAGTACTTC. The V and J genes are TRBV27 and TRBJ2-7, with 9 bases matching TRBD2. CDR3 length: 15 amino acids. CDR1 and CDR2 (germline): MNHEY, SMNVEV (reference sequence). Unmatched junction bases numbered 9, after V lost 2 bases and J lost 7 bases.

This clone came up a few times. This rearrangement joins TRBV4-2 to TRBJ1-5; 7 bases agree with TRBD1. The CDR3 totals 16 residues. Per germline, CDR1 LGHNA and CDR2 YNFKEQ. J lost 7 bases, V lost 0 bases, and 9 bases had no gene match. The CDR3 DNA is TGTGCCAGCAGCCAAGATCAGGGGGTAGGGGGGCAGCCCCAGCATTTT. It codes for CASSQDQGVGGQPQHF.

This rearrangement joins TRBV28 to TRBJ1-5; 7 nucleotides align to TRBD1. This CDR3 spans 13 amino acids. The germline V gene encodes CDR1 MDHEN and CDR2 SYDVKM. Germline trimming cut 10 bases from V and 0 bases from J; bases unmatched to any gene: 3. The DNA of the CDR3 is TGTGCCACCGACAGGGATAGCAATCAGCCCCAGCATTTT. Translating it yields CATDRDSNQPQHF.

This sequence joins TRBV2 and TRBJ1-5, with D possibly matching TRBD1 (6 bases). The CDR3 sequence is 15 residues long. With 5 bases removed from V and 0 bases from J, the gap between germline ends came to 11 bases. Germline V CDR1 and CDR2: SNHLY, FYNNEI. This chain's CDR3 is CASSPGGLSNQPQHF. In DNA, the CDR3 is TGTGCCAGCAGTCCGGGGGGGCTTAGCAATCAGCCCCAGCATTTT.

The chain combines TRBV25-1 with TRBJ1-2; 9 nucleotides line up with TRBD1. J gave up 7 bases and V 2 bases, and 5 bases lay outside the gene matches. Per germline, CDR1 MGHDK and CDR2 SYGVNS. The CDR3 consists of 14 residues. CDR3 protein: CASSEGGQGRGYTF. In DNA form, the CDR3 reads TGTGCCAGCAGTGAAGGGGGACAGGGTCGTGGCTACACCTTC.

CDR3 DNA sequence: TGCGCCAGCAGCCAAAACACACGGAGCTCCTACAATGAGCAGTTCTTC. This codes for CASSQNTRSSYNEQFF. V usage is TRBV4-1 and J usage is TRBJ2-1; D is ambiguous. The ends were cut back, 2 bases at V and 0 bases at J, with 11 bases in the middle. CDR3 size: 16 residues. Germline V lookup: CDR1 MGHRA, CDR2 YSYEKL.

To note about this clone: One end of the junction fails to match germline, which may point to a read error. This chain connects TRBV3-1 (or the pseudogene TRBV3-2) to TRBJ1-1; no reliable D call. Germline CDR1 reads LGHDT; CDR2 reads YNNKEL (reference sequence). This CDR3 contains 12 residues. CDR3 region: CASKTGNIEAFF. DNA of the CDR3: TGTGCCAGCAAGACGGGGAACATTGAAGCTTTCTTT.